The T cell receptor (beta chain) described here comes from a study of identifying expanded T cells in peripheral blood. Produced via immunoSEQ multiplex PCR; TCRdb's table is partial and in-frame only. The table records about 82,000 clones, about 87% of them present only once. The CDR3 has 16 residues. Germline V gene lookup returns CDR1 MGHRA and CDR2 YSYEKL. The V end lost 3 bases, the J end lost 0 bases, and 14 bases lay between the germline ends. Details on this clone: Its antigen is unidentified.

Study-wide points: Differentially abundant clones: about 1.2 between replicates, 15 to 17 at two to three weeks, roughly 18 at four.

Sequenced input: blood. V is TRBV4-1 and J is TRBJ1-1; D not certain. The receptor comes from a person aged 18 to 70 in good health. CDR3 sequence: CASSHPPGGMNTEAFF. CDR3 sequence (DNA): TGCGCCAGCAGCCATCCACCCGGTGGAATGAACACTGAAGCTTTCTTT.